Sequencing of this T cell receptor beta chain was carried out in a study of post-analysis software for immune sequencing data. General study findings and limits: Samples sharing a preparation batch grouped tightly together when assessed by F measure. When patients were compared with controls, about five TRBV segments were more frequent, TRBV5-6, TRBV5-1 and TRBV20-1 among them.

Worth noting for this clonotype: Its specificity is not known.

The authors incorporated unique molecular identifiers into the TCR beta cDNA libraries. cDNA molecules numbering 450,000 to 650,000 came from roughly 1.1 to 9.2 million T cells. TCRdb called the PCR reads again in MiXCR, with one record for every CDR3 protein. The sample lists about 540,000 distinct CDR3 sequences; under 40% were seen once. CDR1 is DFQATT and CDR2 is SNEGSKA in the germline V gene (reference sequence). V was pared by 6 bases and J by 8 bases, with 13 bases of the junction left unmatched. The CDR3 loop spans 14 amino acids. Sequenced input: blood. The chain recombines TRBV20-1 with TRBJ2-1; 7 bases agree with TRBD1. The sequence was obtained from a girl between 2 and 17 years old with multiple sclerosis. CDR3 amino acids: CSAPPRGQGDEQFF. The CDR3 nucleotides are TGCAGTGCCCCCCCCCGGGGTCAGGGGGATGAGCAGTTCTTC.